The clone carrying this T cell receptor beta chain has a handful of counts. MiXCR, applied by TCRdb to the RT-PCR reads, yields one record per CDR3 protein. Of about 680,000 distinct CDR3 sequences in the sample, 13% to 15% were seen once. V lost 4 bases and J lost 5; bases outside the gene matches: 18. This CDR3 has 19 amino acids. Germline V CDR1 and CDR2: MNHEY, SVGEGT. The chain uses TRBV6-2 or TRBV6-3 and TRBJ2-1; 9 positions match TRBD1. This receptor was obtained from a female donor in good health, serving as a healthy control. The sequenced material came from memory CD4+ T cells from blood. CDR3 bases: TGTGCCAGCAGTTCTAAATCGCACAGGGGGCATTATGTGGACAATGAGCAGTTCTTC. Its translation is CASSSKSHRGHYVDNEQFF.